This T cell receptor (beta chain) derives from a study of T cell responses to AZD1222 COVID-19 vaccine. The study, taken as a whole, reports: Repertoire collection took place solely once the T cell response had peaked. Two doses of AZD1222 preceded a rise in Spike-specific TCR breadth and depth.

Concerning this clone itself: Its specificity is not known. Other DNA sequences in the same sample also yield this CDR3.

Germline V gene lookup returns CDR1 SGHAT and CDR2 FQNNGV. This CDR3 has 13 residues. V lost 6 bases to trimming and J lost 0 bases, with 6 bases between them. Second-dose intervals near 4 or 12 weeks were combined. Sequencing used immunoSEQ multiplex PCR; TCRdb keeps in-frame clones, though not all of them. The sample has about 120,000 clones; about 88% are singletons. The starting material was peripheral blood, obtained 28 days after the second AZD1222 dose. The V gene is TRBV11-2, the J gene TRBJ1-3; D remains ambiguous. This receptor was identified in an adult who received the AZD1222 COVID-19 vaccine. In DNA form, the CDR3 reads TGTGCCAGCAGTGTGAACTCTGGAAACACCATATATTTT. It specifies CASSVNSGNTIYF.